This T cell receptor (beta chain) was sequenced during a study of shared clonotypes between healthy human individuals. Germline V gene data show CDR1 as MDHEN and CDR2 as SYDVKM. The CDR3 extends over 14 amino acids. With V trimmed by 5 bases and J by 8 bases, 7 bases remained unmatched. Measured with immunoSEQ multiplex PCR; TCRdb has only the in-frame clones, and not every one. The data hold a few hundred thousand clones, with approximately 80% observed a single time. This clone was observed a few times. This clonotype was sampled from a woman in her thirties or forties in good health. Some clones in this sample may be carry-over from other donors' samples. The specimen sequenced was PBMCs. The chain recombines TRBV28 with TRBJ1-5; 9 nucleotides align to TRBD1. The CDR3 protein is CASSTGQGVKPQHF. CDR3 nucleotide sequence: TGTGCCAGCAGTACGGGACAGGGCGTCAAGCCCCAGCATTTT.